This T cell receptor (beta chain) was sequenced in a study of blood T cells in healthy people across ages. For the second PCR, which ran for roughly 7 to 11 cycles, a sample-barcoded 5' primer and a J-beta primer mix were used. TCRdb re-called the 5' RACE reads with MiXCR, one entry per CDR3 protein. In the table there are hundreds of thousands of distinct CDR3 sequences, about 21% of which are singletons. The germline gives CDR1 KGHSH, CDR2 LQKENI. CDR3 length: 15 amino acids. V dropped 2 bases and J dropped 3; count of bases not matched to a gene: 3. The receptor was derived from an older man in good health. The V gene is TRBV18, the J gene TRBJ2-1; 8 nucleotides match TRBD1. Sequencing was done on a sample of blood. CDR3 sequence: CASSPLDRDYNEQFF. In DNA form, the CDR3 reads TGTGCCAGCTCACCATTGGACAGGGACTACAATGAGCAGTTCTTC.